These T cell receptor beta chains were read from a single sample in a study of blood T cell repertoires in COVID-19. TCRdb keeps only in-frame clones here, not all; method: immunoSEQ multiplex PCR. The data hold about 140,000 clones, with approximately 80% observed a single time. The sequenced material came from peripheral blood. Receptors originate from a man between 45 and 60 years old with acute or convalescent COVID-19. The CDR3 runs from the conserved cysteine through the conserved F or W. A D gene is named only where the DNA matches it firmly. Not all rows give a size; the values are once, few, many and, for expanded clones, a class.

TRBJ1-5 | TRBV7-2 | . | . | TGTGCCAGCAGCTTCAGGGGTCAGCCCCAGCATTTT | CASSFRGQPQHF
TRBJ1-1 | TRBV29-1 | . | . | TGCAGCGTTCGCAGGGTAGACACTGAAGCTTTCTTT | CSVRRVDTEAFF
TRBJ1-2 | TRBV28 | . | . | TGTGCCAGCAGGGGCCGCAGGGTGGGTGGCTACACCTTC | CASRGRRVGGYTF
TRBJ2-1 | TRBV2 | . | . | TGTGCCAGCAGCTCTACTAGTTATGAGCAGTTCTTC | CASSSTSYEQFF
TRBJ1-2 | TRBV19 | . | . | TGTGCCAGTAGTATAACGGGGATCTATGGCTACACCTTC | CASSITGIYGYTF
TRBJ2-3 | TRBV29-1 | . | TRBD1 | TGCAGCGTTGAAGGTTTCAGGGGGCTGGCAGATACGCAGTATTTT | CSVEGFRGLADTQYF
TRBJ2-1 | TRBV10-2 | . | . | TGCGCCAGCAGTGAGTCGACGGCAGGGGCGAACAATGAGCAGTTCTTC | CASSESTAGANNEQFF
TRBJ1-1 | TRBV5-1 | . | . | TGCGCCAGCAGCCCTCGGACAGACTTCATGAACACTGAAGCTTTCTTT | CASSPRTDFMNTEAFF
TRBJ2-5 | TRBV30 | . | . | TGTGCCTGTGGGAGAACCGCCAGCCAGTACTTC | CACGRTASQYF
TRBJ1-1 | TRBV3-1/TRBV3-2 | . | . | TGTGCCAGCAGCCCCTGGGGAGAGAACACTGAAGCTTTCTTT | CASSPWGENTEAFF
TRBJ2-1 | TRBV4-2 | many | TRBD2 | TGTGCCAGCAGCCAAGATCCTAGCGGGGGCTACAATGAGCAGTTCTTC | CASSQDPSGGYNEQFF
TRBJ1-2 | TRBV2 | . | . | TGTGCCAGCAGTGCCTCTCAGCTAGCTAACTATGGCTACACCTTC | CASSASQLANYGYTF
TRBJ1-2 | TRBV5-1 | . | TRBD1 | TGCGCCAGCAGCTTGGGGGCTCTACAGGGGGCCCGTGGCTACACCTTC | CASSLGALQGARGYTF
TRBJ1-2 | TRBV19 | few | TRBD1 | TGTGCCAGTAGTCCAACTGGGACAGGGTTCTATGGCTACACCTTC | CASSPTGTGFYGYTF
TRBJ2-3 | TRBV30 | . | . | TGTGCCTGGAGTGTTGGGGGTACAGGGACAGATACGCAGTATTTT | CAWSVGGTGTDTQYF
TRBJ1-2 | TRBV4-2 | . | . | TGTGCCAGCAGCCAAGATCAACCACAGAACTATGGCTACACCTTC | CASSQDQPQNYGYTF
TRBJ2-7 | TRBV7-9 | . | . | TGTGCCAGCAGCTTGACAGCCAGCTCCTACGAGCAGTACTTC | CASSLTASSYEQYF
TRBJ1-1 | TRBV19 | . | . | TGTGCCAGTACCAACCGAGGGCGGGCGGACACTGAAGCTTTCTTT | CASTNRGRADTEAFF
TRBJ2-1 | TRBV5-1 | few | TRBD1 | TGCGCCAGCAGAATGACAGGGGGGTACAATGAGCAGTTCTTC | CASRMTGGYNEQFF
TRBJ2-1 | TRBV6-4 | few | . | TGTGCCAGCAGTGAAGTACCAGAAAATGAGCAGTTCTTC | CASSEVPENEQFF
TRBJ2-1 | TRBV6-5 | . | TRBD1 | TGTGCCAGCGATCGGACAGGTCTATACAATGAGCAGTTCTTC | CASDRTGLYNEQFF
TRBJ2-3 | TRBV10-1 | few | . | TGCGCCAGCAGTGAGTCTATAGATACGCAGTATTTT | CASSESIDTQYF
TRBJ1-2 | TRBV6-1 | . | TRBD1 | TGTGCCAGCAGTGAAACCCAGGGGGCCGGCTATGGCTACACCTTC | CASSETQGAGYGYTF
TRBJ1-1 | TRBV18 | . | . | TGTGCCAGCTCACCCTTTGGAGGGACTGAAGCTTTCTTT | CASSPFGGTEAFF
TRBJ2-7 | TRBV6-5 | . | TRBD1 | TGTGCCAGCCTGATGACAGGGGGGTACGAGCAGTACTTC | CASLMTGGYEQYF
TRBJ2-5 | TRBV15 | . | TRBD2 | TGTGCCACCAGCACGGGACTAGCGGGGTTCCAAGAGACCCAGTACTTC | CATSTGLAGFQETQYF
TRBJ2-1 | TRBV27 | . | . | TGTGCCAGCAGTATCCCAGGGAATACTGAGCAGTTCTTC | CASSIPGNTEQFF
TRBJ2-1 | TRBV24-1 | many | TRBD1 | TGTGCCACCAGTGATTCTAGACAGGGGGGGAACAGTGAGCAGTTCTTC | CATSDSRQGGNSEQFF
TRBJ1-2 | TRBV7-8 | . | . | TGTGCCAGCAGCTCCGGCGGGGGGCCTGGCTACACCTTC | CASSSGGGPGYTF
TRBJ2-7 | TRBV2 | . | . | TGTGCCAGCAGTGACGAGGTCAACGAGCAGTACTTC | CASSDEVNEQYF
TRBJ1-2 | TRBV6-5 | . | . | TGTGCCAGCAGTAACGGCCAGGGAAATGGCTACACCTTC | CASSNGQGNGYTF
TRBJ1-5 | TRBV5-1 | . | . | TGCGCCAGCAGCTCCGGACAGAGCAATCAGCCCCAGCATTTT | CASSSGQSNQPQHF
TRBJ1-1 | TRBV12-3/TRBV12-4 | . | . | TGTGCCAGCAGTTTAGAGCAGGGTGAAGCTTTCTTT | CASSLEQGEAFF
TRBJ2-1 | TRBV28 | . | . | TGTGCCAGCAGTTTACAGGGGATATTTTACAATGAGCAGTTCTTC | CASSLQGIFYNEQFF
TRBJ2-7 | TRBV28 | . | . | TGTGCCAGCAGTTTTACCCTATCCTACGAGCAGTACTTC | CASSFTLSYEQYF
TRBJ1-4 | TRBV27 | once | . | TGTGCCAGCAGTTTAGGGCAGGGGTTCCTGGGCGAAAAACTGTTTTTT | CASSLGQGFLGEKLFF
TRBJ2-5 | TRBV11-2 | . | . | TGTGCCAGCAGCTTAGGGACACTCCAAGAGACCCAGTACTTC | CASSLGTLQETQYF
TRBJ1-1 | TRBV10-3 | . | . | TGTGCCATCAGCCTGACAGTGAACACTGAAGCTTTCTTT | CAISLTVNTEAFF
TRBJ1-1 | TRBV21-1 | few | . | TGTGCCAGCAGCGAGGGGGACGGTGAAGCTTTCTTT | CASSEGDGEAFF
TRBJ2-3 | TRBV23-1 | . | . | TGCGCCATAAAAGGGCGGGACTGGCAAGATACGCAGTATTTT | CAIKGRDWQDTQYF
TRBJ2-7 | TRBV9 | few | . | TGTGCCAGCAGCCCTAGGTCCTTCGACTACGAGCAGTACTTC | CASSPRSFDYEQYF
TRBJ2-5 | TRBV5-1 | . | . | TGCGCCAGCCGAGCGGAATCCCAAGAGACCCAGTACTTC | CASRAESQETQYF
TRBJ2-6 | TRBV10-2 | . | . | TGCGCCAGCGGAGAGGTCTCTGGGGCCAACGTCCTGACTTTC | CASGEVSGANVLTF
TRBJ1-1 | TRBV6-4 | . | . | TGTGCCAGCAGAGCCGGGAGGAACACTGAAGCTTTCTTT | CASRAGRNTEAFF
TRBJ1-4 | TRBV15 | . | TRBD1 | TGTGCCACCAGCGGGGGACAGGGGGCAACTAATGAAAAACTGTTTTTT | CATSGGQGATNEKLFF
TRBJ1-2 | TRBV10-3 | . | TRBD1 | TGTGCCATCAGTCAGGACAGGGAATTTTATGGCTACACCTTC | CAISQDREFYGYTF
TRBJ1-2 | TRBV6-1 | . | TRBD1 | TGTGCCAGCAGTGATGAAGACAGGGCCAACGATGGCTACACCTTC | CASSDEDRANDGYTF
TRBJ2-1 | TRBV11-3 | . | . | TGTGCCAGCAGCTTATACTCCGGGGCCTACAATGAGCAGTTCTTC | CASSLYSGAYNEQFF
TRBJ2-5 | TRBV24-1 | . | TRBD2 | TGTGCCACCAGTGATTCACTAGCGGGGGGATTGGAGACCCAGTACTTC | CATSDSLAGGLETQYF
TRBJ1-2 | TRBV2 | . | . | TGTGCCAGCAGCGAGGGGGGGAACCCTAACTATGGCTACACCTTC | CASSEGGNPNYGYTF
TRBJ2-3 | TRBV5-1 | many | . | TGCGCCAGCACCGCGGGGCTCCCAGATACGCAGTATTTT | CASTAGLPDTQYF
TRBJ2-2 | TRBV11-2 | once | TRBD2 | TGTGCCAGCAGCTTCGTGTCTAGCGGCCTAACGAACACCGGGGAGCTGTTTTTT | CASSFVSSGLTNTGELFF
TRBJ2-1 | TRBV5-1 | few | . | TGCGCCAGCAGCCCCATGGGGTCCTCTGGGGCGCAGTTCTTC | CASSPMGSSGAQFF
TRBJ1-4 | TRBV30 | . | TRBD1 | TGTGCCTGGAGTGTACAGGGACAGGGGACGGCAACTAATGAAAAACTGTTTTTT | CAWSVQGQGTATNEKLFF
TRBJ2-2 | TRBV27 | once | TRBD1 | TGTGCCAGCAGTTTATTTGGTCAGGGGGCGAACACCGGGGAGCTGTTTTTT | CASSLFGQGANTGELFF
TRBJ2-4 | TRBV10-1 | . | TRBD1 | TGCGCCAGCAGTGTGGGACAGGGGGTCGGCGACATTCAGTACTTC | CASSVGQGVGDIQYF
TRBJ2-2 | TRBV7-9 | few | . | TGTGCCAGCAGCTTAGCGTTGTCCGGAGGCGGGGTTAACACCGGGGAGCTGTTTTTT | CASSLALSGGGVNTGELFF
TRBJ1-5 | TRBV6-1 | . | . | TGTGCCAGCAGTGAACGGGGACTGGGTAAGGCTCGGCAGCATTTT | CASSERGLGKARQHF
TRBJ1-1 | TRBV5-1 | few | . | TGCGCCAGCAGTCCCTCCGGGGGGGCTCGTCGCACTGAAGCTTTCTTT | CASSPSGGARRTEAFF